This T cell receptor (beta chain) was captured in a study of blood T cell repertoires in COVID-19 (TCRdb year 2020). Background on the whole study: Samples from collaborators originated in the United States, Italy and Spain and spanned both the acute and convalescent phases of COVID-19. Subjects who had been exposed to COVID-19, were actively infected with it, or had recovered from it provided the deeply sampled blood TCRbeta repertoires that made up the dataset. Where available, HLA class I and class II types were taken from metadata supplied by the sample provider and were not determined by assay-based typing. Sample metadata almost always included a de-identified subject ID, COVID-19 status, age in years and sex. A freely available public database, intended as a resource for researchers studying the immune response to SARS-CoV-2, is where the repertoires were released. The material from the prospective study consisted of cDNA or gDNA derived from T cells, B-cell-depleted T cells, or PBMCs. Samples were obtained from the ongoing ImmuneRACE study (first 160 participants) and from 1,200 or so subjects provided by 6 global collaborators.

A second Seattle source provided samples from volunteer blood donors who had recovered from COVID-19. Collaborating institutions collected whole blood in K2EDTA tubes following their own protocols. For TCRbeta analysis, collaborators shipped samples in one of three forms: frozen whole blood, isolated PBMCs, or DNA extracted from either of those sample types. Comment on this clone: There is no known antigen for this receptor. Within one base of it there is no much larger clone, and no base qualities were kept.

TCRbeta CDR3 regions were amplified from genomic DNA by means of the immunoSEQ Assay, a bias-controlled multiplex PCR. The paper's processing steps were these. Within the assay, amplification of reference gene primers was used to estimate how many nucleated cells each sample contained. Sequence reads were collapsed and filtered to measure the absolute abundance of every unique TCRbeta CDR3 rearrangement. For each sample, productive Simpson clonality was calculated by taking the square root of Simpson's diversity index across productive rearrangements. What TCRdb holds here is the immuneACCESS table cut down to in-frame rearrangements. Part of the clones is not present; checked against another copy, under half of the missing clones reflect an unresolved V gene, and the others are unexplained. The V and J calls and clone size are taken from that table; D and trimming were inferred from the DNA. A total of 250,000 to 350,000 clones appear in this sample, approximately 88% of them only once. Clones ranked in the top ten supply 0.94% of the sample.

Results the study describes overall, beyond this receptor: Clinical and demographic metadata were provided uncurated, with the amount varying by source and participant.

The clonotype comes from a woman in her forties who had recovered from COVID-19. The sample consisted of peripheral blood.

This receptor has the CDR3 CASSRDRGDSQFF. The DNA sequence is as follows: TGTGCCAGCAGCCGAGACCGTGGAGACTCGCAGTTCTTC. In this chain, TRBV11-1 is recombined with TRBJ2-1; the D gene assignment is ambiguous. Its CDR3 holds 13 amino acids, cysteine through phenylalanine. Only the CDR3 DNA stays, 39 bases, in frame from base 1. The germline V gene (reference sequence) supplies CDR1 SGHAT and CDR2 FQDESV. V and J lose 5 bases and 12 bases, and a span of 17 bases separates them.